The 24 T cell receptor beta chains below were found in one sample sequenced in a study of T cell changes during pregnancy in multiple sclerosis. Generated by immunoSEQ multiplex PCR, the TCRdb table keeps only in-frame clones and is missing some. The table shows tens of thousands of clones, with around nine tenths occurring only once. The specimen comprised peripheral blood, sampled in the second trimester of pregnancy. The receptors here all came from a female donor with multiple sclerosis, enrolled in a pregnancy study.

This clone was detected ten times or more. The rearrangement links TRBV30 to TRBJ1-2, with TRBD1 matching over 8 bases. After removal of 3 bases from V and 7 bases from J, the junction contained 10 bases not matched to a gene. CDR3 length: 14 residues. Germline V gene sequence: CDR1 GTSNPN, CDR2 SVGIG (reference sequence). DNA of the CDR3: TGTGCCTGGAGAGGGGGGACAGGTCTAGGTGGCTACACCTTC. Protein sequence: CAWRGGTGLGGYTF.

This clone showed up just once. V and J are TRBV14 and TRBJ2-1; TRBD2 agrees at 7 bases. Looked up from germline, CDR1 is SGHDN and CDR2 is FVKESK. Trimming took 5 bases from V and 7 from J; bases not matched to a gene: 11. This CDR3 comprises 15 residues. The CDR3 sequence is CASSVWTSLGNEQFF. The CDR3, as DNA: TGTGCCAGCAGCGTTTGGACTAGTTTGGGTAATGAGCAGTTCTTC. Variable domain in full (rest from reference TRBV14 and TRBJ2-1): EAGVTQFPSHSVIEKGQTVTLRCDPISGHDNLYWYRRVMGKEIKFLLHFVKESKQDESGMPNNRFLAERTGGTYSTLKVQPAELEDSGVYFCASSVWTSLGNEQFFGPGTRLTVL.

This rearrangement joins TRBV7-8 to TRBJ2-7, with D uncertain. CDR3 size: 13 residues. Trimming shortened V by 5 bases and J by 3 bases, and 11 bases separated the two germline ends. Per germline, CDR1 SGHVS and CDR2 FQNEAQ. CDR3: CASSTHVYYEQYF. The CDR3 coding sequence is TGTGCCAGCAGCACTCACGTCTACTACGAGCAGTACTTC.

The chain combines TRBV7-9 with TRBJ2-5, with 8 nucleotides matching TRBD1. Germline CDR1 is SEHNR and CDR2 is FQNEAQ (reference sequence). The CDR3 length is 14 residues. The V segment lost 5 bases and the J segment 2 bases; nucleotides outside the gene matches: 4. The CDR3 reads CASSLTGAQETQYF. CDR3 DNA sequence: TGTGCCAGCAGCCTGACAGGGGCTCAAGAGACCCAGTACTTC.

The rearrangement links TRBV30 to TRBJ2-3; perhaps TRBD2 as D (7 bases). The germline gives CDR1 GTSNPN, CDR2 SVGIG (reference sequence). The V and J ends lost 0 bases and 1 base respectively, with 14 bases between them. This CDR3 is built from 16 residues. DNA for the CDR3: TGTGCCTGGAGTGTAAGGGGGGGCCGAGGCACAGATACGCAGTATTTT. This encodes CAWSVRGGRGTDTQYF.

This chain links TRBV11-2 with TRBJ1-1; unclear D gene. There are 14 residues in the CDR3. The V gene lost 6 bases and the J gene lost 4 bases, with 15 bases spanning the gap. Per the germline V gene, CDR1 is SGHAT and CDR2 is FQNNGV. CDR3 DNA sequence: TGTGCCAGCAGTCCTATCCTAAGCGGCACTGAAGCTTTCTTT. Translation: CASSPILSGTEAFF.

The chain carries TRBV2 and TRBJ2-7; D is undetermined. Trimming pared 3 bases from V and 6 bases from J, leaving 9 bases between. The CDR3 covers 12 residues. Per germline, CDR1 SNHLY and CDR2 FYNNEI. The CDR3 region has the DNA TGTGCCAGCAGTGATACACCCCCCGAGCAGTACTTC. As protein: CASSDTPPEQYF.

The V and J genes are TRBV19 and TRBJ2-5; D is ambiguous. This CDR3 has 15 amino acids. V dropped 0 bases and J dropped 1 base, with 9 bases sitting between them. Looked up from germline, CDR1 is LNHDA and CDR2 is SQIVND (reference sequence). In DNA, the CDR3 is TGTGCCAGTAGTATAGATCTAGACTTCCAAGAGACCCAGTACTTC. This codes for CASSIDLDFQETQYF.

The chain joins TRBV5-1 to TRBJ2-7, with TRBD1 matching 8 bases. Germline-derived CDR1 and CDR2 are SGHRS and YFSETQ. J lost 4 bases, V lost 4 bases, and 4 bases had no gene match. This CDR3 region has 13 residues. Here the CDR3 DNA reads TGCGCCAGCAGCGGACAGGGAGTTTACGAGCAGTACTTC. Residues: CASSGQGVYEQYF.

This chain's CDR3 is CASSLAREIIGELFF. The CDR3 DNA follows: TGTGCCAGCAGCTTAGCGCGGGAGATAATCGGGGAGCTGTTTTTT. The chain carries TRBV11-2 and TRBJ2-2; 7 nucleotides line up with TRBD2. The germline CDR1 and CDR2 sequences are SGHAT and FQNNGV. With V trimmed by 1 base and J by 7 bases, 6 bases remained unmatched. CDR3 size: 15 residues.

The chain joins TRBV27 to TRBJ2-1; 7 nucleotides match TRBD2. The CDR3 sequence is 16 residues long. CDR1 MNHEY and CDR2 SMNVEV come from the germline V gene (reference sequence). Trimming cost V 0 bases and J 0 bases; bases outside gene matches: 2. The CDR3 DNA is TGTGCCAGCAGTTTATCGGGCGGGAGCTCCTACAATGAGCAGTTCTTC. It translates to CASSLSGGSSYNEQFF.

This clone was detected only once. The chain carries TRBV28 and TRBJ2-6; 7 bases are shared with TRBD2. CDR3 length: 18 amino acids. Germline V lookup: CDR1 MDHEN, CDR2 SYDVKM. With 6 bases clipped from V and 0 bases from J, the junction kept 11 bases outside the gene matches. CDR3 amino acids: CASRTASSGRSGANVLTF. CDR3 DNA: TGTGCCAGCAGAACCGCCTCTAGCGGACGCTCTGGGGCCAACGTCCTGACTTTC.

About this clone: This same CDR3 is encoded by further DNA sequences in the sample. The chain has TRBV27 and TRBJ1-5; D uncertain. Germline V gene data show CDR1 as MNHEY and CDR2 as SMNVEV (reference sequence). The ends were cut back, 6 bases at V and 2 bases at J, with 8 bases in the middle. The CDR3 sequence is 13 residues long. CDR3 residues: CASSLTGNQPQHF. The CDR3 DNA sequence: TGTGCCAGCAGCCTAACAGGCAATCAGCCCCAGCATTTT.

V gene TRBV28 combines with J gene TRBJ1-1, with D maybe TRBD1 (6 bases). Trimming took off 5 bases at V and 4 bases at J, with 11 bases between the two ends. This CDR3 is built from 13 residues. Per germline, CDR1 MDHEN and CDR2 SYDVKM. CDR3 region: CASSEIRGTEAFF. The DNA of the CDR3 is TGTGCCAGCAGTGAGATCAGGGGCACTGAAGCTTTCTTT. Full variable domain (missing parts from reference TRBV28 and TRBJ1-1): DVKVTQSSRYLVKRTGEKVFLECVQDMDHENMFWYRQDPGLGLRLIYFSYDVKMKEKGDIPEGYSVSREKKERFSLILESASTNQTSMYLCASSEIRGTEAFFGQGTRLTVV.

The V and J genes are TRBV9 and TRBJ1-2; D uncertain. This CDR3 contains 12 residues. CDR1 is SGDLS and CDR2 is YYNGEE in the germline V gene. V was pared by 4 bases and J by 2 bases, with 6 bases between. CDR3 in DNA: TGTGCCAGCAGCTTGCAGAACTATGGCTACACCTTC. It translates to CASSLQNYGYTF.

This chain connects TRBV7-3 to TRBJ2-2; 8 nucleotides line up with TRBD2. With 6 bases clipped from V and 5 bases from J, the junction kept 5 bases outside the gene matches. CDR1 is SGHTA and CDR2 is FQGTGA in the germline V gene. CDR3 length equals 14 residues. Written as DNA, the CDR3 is TGTGCCAGCAGGGCGGGAGGTGATACCGGGGAGCTGTTTTTT. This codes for CASRAGGDTGELFF.

The DNA of the CDR3 is TGCAGCGTTGAAGTAAGGCTAGCGGGATTATACATTCAGTACTTC. Its protein is CSVEVRLAGLYIQYF. The chain is built from TRBV29-1 and TRBJ2-4; 9 nucleotides match TRBD2. V dropped 1 base and J dropped 8; count of bases not matched to a gene: 9. The CDR3 runs 15 residues. Germline V lookup: CDR1 SQVTM, CDR2 ANQGSEA.

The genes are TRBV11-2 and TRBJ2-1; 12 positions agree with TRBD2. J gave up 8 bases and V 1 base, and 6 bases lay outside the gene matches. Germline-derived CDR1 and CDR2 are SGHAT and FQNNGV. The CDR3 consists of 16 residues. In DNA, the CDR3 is TGTGCCAGCAGCTTAGGGGCTAGCGGGAGGGTCGATGAGCAGTTCTTC. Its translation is CASSLGASGRVDEQFF.

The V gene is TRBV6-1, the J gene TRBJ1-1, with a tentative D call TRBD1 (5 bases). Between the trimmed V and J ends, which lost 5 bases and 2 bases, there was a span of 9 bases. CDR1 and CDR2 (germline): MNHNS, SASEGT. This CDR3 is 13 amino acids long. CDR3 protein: CASSWTLNTEAFF. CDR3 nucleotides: TGTGCCAGCAGTTGGACACTTAACACTGAAGCTTTCTTT.

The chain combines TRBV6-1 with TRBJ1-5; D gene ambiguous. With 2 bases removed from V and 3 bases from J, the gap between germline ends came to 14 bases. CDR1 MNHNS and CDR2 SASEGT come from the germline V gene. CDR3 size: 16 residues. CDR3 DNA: TGTGCCAGCAGTGAACTGTCGAACATAAACAATCAGCCCCAGCATTTT. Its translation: CASSELSNINNQPQHF.

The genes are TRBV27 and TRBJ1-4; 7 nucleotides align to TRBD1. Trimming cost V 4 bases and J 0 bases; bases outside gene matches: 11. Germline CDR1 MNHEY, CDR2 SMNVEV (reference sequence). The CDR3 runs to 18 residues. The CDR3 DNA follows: TGTGCCAGCAGTTCGGACACCGACAGGGCTACAACTAATGAAAAACTGTTTTTT. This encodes CASSSDTDRATTNEKLFF. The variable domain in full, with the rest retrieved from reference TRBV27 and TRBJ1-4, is EAQVTQNPRYLITVTGKKLTVTCSQNMNHEYMSWYRQDPGLGLRQIYYSMNVEVTDKGDVPEGYKVSRKEKRNFPLILESPSPNQTSLYFCASSSDTDRATTNEKLFFGSGTQLSVL.

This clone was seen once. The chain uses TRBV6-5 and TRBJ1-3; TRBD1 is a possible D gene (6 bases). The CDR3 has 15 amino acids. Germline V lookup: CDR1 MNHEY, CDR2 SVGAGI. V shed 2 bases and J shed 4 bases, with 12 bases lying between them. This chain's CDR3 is CASSYGGGPGNTIYF. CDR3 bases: TGTGCCAGCAGTTACGGCGGGGGCCCCGGAAACACCATATATTTT.

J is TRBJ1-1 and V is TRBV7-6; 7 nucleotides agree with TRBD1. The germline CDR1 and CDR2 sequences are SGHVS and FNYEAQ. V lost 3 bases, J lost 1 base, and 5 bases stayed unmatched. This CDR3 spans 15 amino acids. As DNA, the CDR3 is TGTGCCAGCAGCTTGGAGGGGGCTGGGAACACTGAAGCTTTCTTT. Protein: CASSLEGAGNTEAFF. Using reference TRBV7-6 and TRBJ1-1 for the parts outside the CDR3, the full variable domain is GAGVSQSPRYKVTKRGQDVALRCDPISGHVSLYWYRQALGQGPEFLTYFNYEAQQDKSGLPNDRFSAERPEGSISTLTIQRTEQRDSAMYRCASSLEGAGNTEAFFGQGTRLTVV.

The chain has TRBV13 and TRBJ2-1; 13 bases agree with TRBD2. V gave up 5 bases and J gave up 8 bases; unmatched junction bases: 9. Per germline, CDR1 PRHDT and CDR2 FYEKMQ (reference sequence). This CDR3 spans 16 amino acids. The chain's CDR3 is CASSATGTSGNDEQFF. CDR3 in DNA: TGTGCCAGCAGCGCAACCGGGACTAGCGGGAACGATGAGCAGTTCTTC.